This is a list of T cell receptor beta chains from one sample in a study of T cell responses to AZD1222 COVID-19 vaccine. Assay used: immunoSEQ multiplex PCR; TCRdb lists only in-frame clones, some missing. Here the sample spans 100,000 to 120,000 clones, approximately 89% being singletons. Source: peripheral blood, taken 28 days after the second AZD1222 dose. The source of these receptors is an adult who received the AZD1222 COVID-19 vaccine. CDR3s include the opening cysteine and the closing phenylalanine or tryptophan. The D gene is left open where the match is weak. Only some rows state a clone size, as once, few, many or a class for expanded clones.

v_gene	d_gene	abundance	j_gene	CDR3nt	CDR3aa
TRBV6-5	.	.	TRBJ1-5	TGTGCCAGCAGTTATGATAGGGCTTCTGATCAGCCCCAGCATTTT	CASSYDRASDQPQHF
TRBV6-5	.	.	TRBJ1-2	TGTGCCAGCAGTTACGCCGGACAGACTTATGGCTACACCTTC	CASSYAGQTYGYTF
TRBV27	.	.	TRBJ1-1	TGTGCCAGCAGTTTGAGGGGAGGGGCCACTGAAGCTTTCTTT	CASSLRGGATEAFF
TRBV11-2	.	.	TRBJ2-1	TGTGCCAGCAGCTTAGGAGGGGCGGCTGAGCAGTTCTTC	CASSLGGAAEQFF
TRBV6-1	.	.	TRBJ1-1	TGTGCCAGCAGTGAAACGGGTTTCACTGAAGCTTTCTTT	CASSETGFTEAFF
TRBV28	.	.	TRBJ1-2	TGTGCCAGCTGCCAAAACTATGGCTACACCTTC	CASCQNYGYTF
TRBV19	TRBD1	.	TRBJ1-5	TGTGCCAGTAGTGAGACAGGGAAGTTCTACAATCAGCCCCAGCATTTT	CASSETGKFYNQPQHF
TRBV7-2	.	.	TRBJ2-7	TGTGCCAGCAGCTCGACTAAATTCGAGCAGTACTTC	CASSSTKFEQYF
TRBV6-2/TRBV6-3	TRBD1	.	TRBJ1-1	TGTGCCAGCAGTTACCTACCGGGACAGGGCCCGGGCACTGAAGCTTTCTTT	CASSYLPGQGPGTEAFF
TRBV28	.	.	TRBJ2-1	TGTGCCAGCAGTTTCAGAGGACACAATGAGCAGTTCTTC	CASSFRGHNEQFF
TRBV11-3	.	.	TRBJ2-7	TGTGCCAGCAGCTTAGATAGAAGCTACGAGCAGTACTTC	CASSLDRSYEQYF
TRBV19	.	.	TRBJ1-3	TGTGCCACCGGGTATACTGGAAACACCATATATTTT	CATGYTGNTIYF
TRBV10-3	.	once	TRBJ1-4	TGTGCCATCAGCACAGGGCTTCATGAAAAACTGTTTTTT	CAISTGLHEKLFF
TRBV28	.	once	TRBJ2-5	TGTGCCAGCAGCCCATCGGGGGGCGCCCAAGAGACCCAGTACTTC	CASSPSGGAQETQYF
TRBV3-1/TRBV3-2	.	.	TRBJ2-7	TGTGCCAGCAGCCCCGTACAGGGAAGGGGGTCGGAGGAGCAGTACTTC	CASSPVQGRGSEEQYF
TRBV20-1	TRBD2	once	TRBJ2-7	TGCAGTGTTAGTGCCGGGGCTAGCGGGATCTACGAGCAGTACTTC	CSVSAGASGIYEQYF
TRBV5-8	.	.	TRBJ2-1	TGTGCCAGCAGTCCGAGGGGAAAAGGGTACAATGAGCAGTTCTTC	CASSPRGKGYNEQFF
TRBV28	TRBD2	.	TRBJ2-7	TGTGCCAGCAAAACCGGGACTAGAGAGCAGTACTTC	CASKTGTREQYF
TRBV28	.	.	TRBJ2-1	TGTGCCAGCAGTGATCAGGGATACAATGAGCAGTTCTTC	CASSDQGYNEQFF
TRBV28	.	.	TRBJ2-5	TGTGCCAGCAGGTCTGCAAGGGAGACCCAGTACTTC	CASRSARETQYF
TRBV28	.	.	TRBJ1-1	TGTGCCAGCCTCAATAGGGGTTGGGGCACTGAAGCTTTCTTT	CASLNRGWGTEAFF
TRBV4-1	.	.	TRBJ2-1	TGCGCCAGCAGCCCCCCAGCGGGCAATGAGCAGTTCTTC	CASSPPAGNEQFF
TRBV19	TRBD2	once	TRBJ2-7	TGTGCCAGTAGTCCAAGACTAGCGGGAGGGGCGTACGAGCAGTACTTC	CASSPRLAGGAYEQYF
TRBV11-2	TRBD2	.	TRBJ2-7	TGTGCCAGCAGCTCCCGGGAGGCCGCGTCCTACGAGCAGTACTTC	CASSSREAASYEQYF
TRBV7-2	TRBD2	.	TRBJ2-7	TGTGCCAGCAGCCTTTCTAGCGGCCCCTTGGAGTTGAAGCAGTACTTC	CASSLSSGPLELKQYF
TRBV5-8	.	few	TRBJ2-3	TGTGCCAGCAGCTTCGCCGTTCCTCGGTATTTT	CASSFAVPRYF
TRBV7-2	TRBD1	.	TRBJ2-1	TGTGCCAGCACTCGAGCAGGGGACAGGGCGTACAATGAGCAGTTCTTC	CASTRAGDRAYNEQFF
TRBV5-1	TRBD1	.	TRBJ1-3	TGCGCCAGCAGCCCGACAGGGGGAGAAAACACCATATATTTT	CASSPTGGENTIYF
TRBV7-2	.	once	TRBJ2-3	TGTGCCAGCAGCTCCCGGAGTGGTACAGATACGCAGTATTTT	CASSSRSGTDTQYF
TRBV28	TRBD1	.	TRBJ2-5	TGTGCCAGCAGTGTGGACAGGGTCGAGACCCAGTACTTC	CASSVDRVETQYF
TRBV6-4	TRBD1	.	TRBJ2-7	TGTGCCAGCAGGGACAGGGCGTACGAGCAGTACTTC	CASRDRAYEQYF
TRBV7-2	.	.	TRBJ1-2	TGTGCCAGCAGCTTAGTCCAGGGAAACTATGGCTACACCTTC	CASSLVQGNYGYTF
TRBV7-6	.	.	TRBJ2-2	TGTGCCAGCAGCTCCGGGAGGGACAGATGGACGACCGGGGAGCTGTTTTTT	CASSSGRDRWTTGELFF
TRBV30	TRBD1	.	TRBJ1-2	TGTGCCGGCACCGGGACAGGGGCTCGACAGGGAGGCTACACCTTC	CAGTGTGARQGGYTF
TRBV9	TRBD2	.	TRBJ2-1	TGTGCCAGCAGCTCCGGGACTAGCGGGTACAATGAGCAGTTCTTC	CASSSGTSGYNEQFF
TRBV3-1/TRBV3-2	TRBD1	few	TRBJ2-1	TGTGCCAGCAGCCAAGAGGGACAGGGAAACTACAATGAGCAGTTCTTC	CASSQEGQGNYNEQFF
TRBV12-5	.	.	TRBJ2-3	TGTGCTAGTGTCGGATGGGAAGGGGATACGCAGTATTTT	CASVGWEGDTQYF
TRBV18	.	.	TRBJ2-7	TGTGCCAGCTCACCACCGGCGGGGGCCTGGAGCTCCTACGAGCAGTACTTC	CASSPPAGAWSSYEQYF
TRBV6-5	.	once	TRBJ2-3	TGTGCCAGCAGCCATATCCCAGATACGCAGTATTTT	CASSHIPDTQYF
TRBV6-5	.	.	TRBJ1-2	TGTGCCAGCAAGGTTACATTTGGGGGCGACTATGGCTACACCTTC	CASKVTFGGDYGYTF
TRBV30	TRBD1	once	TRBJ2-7	TGTGCCTGGAGTCCAGGGGGCATTTCTCCCCCTACCTACGAGCAGTACTTC	CAWSPGGISPPTYEQYF
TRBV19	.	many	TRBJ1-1	TGTGCCAGTATAGGGAAGGGTTCCACTGAAGCTTTCTTT	CASIGKGSTEAFF